Below, one T cell receptor beta chain is given with its context. Profiling relied on immunoSEQ multiplex PCR, and the TCRdb table lists in-frame clones only, not all of them. This table holds roughly 80,000 clones, about 90% found once. V lost 0 bases and J lost 6, with 12 bases in between. The CDR3 totals 14 residues. CDR1 and CDR2 (germline): LNHDA, SQIVND (reference sequence). This entry belongs to a study of blood T cell repertoires in COVID-19. Study-wide background: Acute and convalescent COVID-19 specimens originated in the United States, Italy and Spain.

V and J are TRBV19 and TRBJ2-7; D is ambiguous. The receptor's source is a man of 80 years or more in a cohort sampled during active COVID-19. The sequenced sample consisted of peripheral blood. The chain's CDR3 is CASSIDISGTEQYF. The CDR3, as DNA: TGTGCCAGTAGTATAGATATTTCAGGAACCGAGCAGTACTTC.